This T cell receptor (beta chain) was observed in a study of cytomegalovirus exposure and HLA in healthy donors. CDR1 is GTSNPN and CDR2 is SVGIG in the germline V gene (reference sequence). CDR3 length: 11 residues. V shed 0 bases and J shed 12 bases, with 11 bases lying between them. TCRdb's table, derived via immunoSEQ multiplex PCR, lists solely in-frame clones and lacks some. The repertoire has some 180,000 clones, about 81% of them found once; the top ten carry roughly 1.2%. Study conclusions and caveats: A subsequent analysis found that TCR clusters from the first cohort also tended to co-occur in the 120 or so validation repertoires, with less than 95% of cluster scores above 0. The classifier was said to identify cytomegalovirus status with high specificity and sensitivity. The study labeled more than 150 TCR beta chains cytomegalovirus-associated.

With regard to this clone: Antigen: not known.

The donors were members of the validation cohort comprising over a hundred subjects, separate from the approximately 710-subject first cohort. The source is a woman younger than 45 in good health and CMV-seronegative. The chain uses TRBV30 and TRBJ1-2; D possibly corresponds to TRBD1 (6 bases). Source material: PBMCs. The CDR3 DNA reads TGTGCCTGGAGTGTACAGGGTAAAGACACCTTC. Translated, it gives CAWSVQGKDTF.